What follows are 19 T cell receptor beta chains derived from one specimen sequenced in a study of T cells in Graves' hyperthyroidism and ophthalmopathy. Amplified TCR beta CDR3 regions derived from RNA transcripts. The primer set for the first-round RT-PCR of the TCR CDR3 was HTBI. From the multiplex PCR reads, TCRdb called clonotypes with MiXCR, one entry per CDR3 protein. The sample includes approximately 720,000 distinct CDR3 sequences, over 15% seen only once; the top ten take over 15%. Sample: blood. The receptors shown here come from a woman in her forties or fifties with Graves' hyperthyroidism that later progressed to Graves' ophthalmopathy.

This clonotype was counted only a few times. Written as DNA, the CDR3 is TGCAGTGCTAGTGGTAACAGGGCCCCCGGGGAGCTGTTTTTT. Encoded protein: CSASGNRAPGELFF. The chain has TRBV20-1 and TRBJ2-2; maybe TRBD1 (6 bases). This CDR3 has 14 residues. CDR1 is DFQATT and CDR2 is SNEGSKA in the germline V gene (reference sequence). The V gene lost 3 bases and the J gene lost 6 bases, with 14 bases spanning the gap.

The J gene is TRBJ1-5, the V gene TRBV6-1, with 8 positions matching TRBD1. The CDR3 runs to 13 residues. Germline CDR1 is MNHNS and CDR2 is SASEGT. The J segment lost 8 bases and the V segment lost 4 bases, leaving 4 bases of the junction unmatched. The CDR3 nucleotides are TGTGCCAGCAGTGCAGGGGGCCATGAGCCCCAGCATTTT. Encoded protein: CASSAGGHEPQHF.

This clonotype was picked up a small number of times. This may come from a read error, since a much larger clone is one base off. The chain employs TRBV3-1 and TRBJ2-7, with D perhaps TRBD1 or TRBD2 (6 bases each). The length of the CDR3 is 14 residues. Per germline, CDR1 LGHDT and CDR2 YNNKEL (reference sequence). This chain's CDR3 is CAGSQGRQVYEQYF. The CDR3 bases are TGTGCCGGCAGCCAGGGGAGGCAAGTCTACGAGCAGTACTTC.

This clonotype came up a few times. V is TRBV27 and J is TRBJ1-5; maybe TRBD1 (5 bases). In germline, CDR1 is MNHEY, CDR2 SMNVEV (reference sequence). V lost 3 bases and J lost 2, with 11 bases in between. The CDR3 has 15 residues. The CDR3 DNA reads TGTGCCAGCAGTTTCGGATCGACAGGCAATCAGCCCCAGCATTTT. Translation gives CASSFGSTGNQPQHF.

This clonotype appeared many times. This chain joins TRBV12-3 or TRBV12-4 and TRBJ2-3, with TRBD1 identical over 11 bases. This CDR3 contains 16 residues. The trim removed 6 bases at V and 0 bases at J, leaving 5 bases unmatched. The CDR3 region has the DNA TGTGCCAGCAGCCGGACAGGGGGCCTTAGCACAGATACGCAGTATTTT. Translating it yields CASSRTGGLSTDTQYF.

The gene calls are TRBV6-5 and TRBJ2-7; 11 bases map to TRBD2. Germline lookup yields CDR1 MNHEY and CDR2 SVGAGI. Trimming cost V 0 bases and J 4 bases; bases outside gene matches: 5. This CDR3 has 16 amino acids. In DNA form, the CDR3 reads TGTGCCAGCAGTTACTCGCCTAGCGGGGGGCTTTACGAGCAGTACTTC. Residues: CASSYSPSGGLYEQYF.

The chain joins TRBV12-5 to TRBJ2-2, with D maybe TRBD1 (5 bases). V was trimmed by 7 bases and J by 4 bases, leaving 13 bases between them. Germline values: CDR1 LGHNT, CDR2 FRNRAP. CDR3 size: 14 residues. The CDR3 DNA follows: TGTGCTAGTGTCCAGGGTACGAGCACCGGGGAGCTGTTTTTT. This translates into CASVQGTSTGELFF.

This clonotype was recorded a few times. The rearrangement uses TRBV6-1 and TRBJ1-1; no clear D gene. Trimming stripped 1 base from V and 11 bases from J, with 8 bases between. The CDR3 loop spans 11 amino acids. Germline CDR1 and CDR2: MNHNS and SASEGT. CDR3 residues: CASSEGVAAFF. CDR3 coding DNA: TGTGCCAGCAGTGAAGGGGTGGCGGCTTTCTTT.

There are a few counts of this clonotype. This chain connects TRBV9 to TRBJ1-1; 7 nucleotides align to TRBD1. The CDR3 runs to 15 residues. The germline gives CDR1 SGDLS, CDR2 YYNGEE. Trimming at V came to 0 bases and at J to 1 base, leaving 3 bases not matched to a gene. CDR3 in DNA: TGTGCCAGCAGCGTAGGTGCAGGGGGGAACACTGAAGCTTTCTTT. Translating gives CASSVGAGGNTEAFF.

This clonotype occurred a few times. This chain uses TRBV24-1 with TRBJ2-3; TRBD2 is a possible D gene (5 bases). V was clipped by 5 bases and J by 0 bases, with 11 bases between them. Germline values: CDR1 KGHDR, CDR2 SFDVKD. The CDR3 has 15 residues. The CDR3 loop is CATSGVASSTDTQYF. The CDR3 DNA reads TGTGCCACCAGTGGGGTAGCGTCTAGCACAGATACGCAGTATTTT.

This clonotype occurred many times. This chain connects TRBV3-1 to TRBJ1-1, with D uncertain. The CDR3 is 15 amino acids. The germline CDR1 and CDR2 sequences are LGHDT and YNNKEL (reference sequence). Between the trimmed V and J ends, which lost 1 base and 8 bases, there was a span of 17 bases. This chain's CDR3 is CASSQGERLNLEAFF. CDR3 sequence (DNA): TGTGCCAGCAGCCAAGGGGAAAGACTAAACTTGGAAGCTTTCTTT.

This clonotype occurred once. This CDR3 reads CASTQGRGRNQPQHF. The CDR3 DNA is TGTGCCAGTACCCAAGGGAGAGGGCGCAATCAGCCCCAGCATTTT. The V and J genes are TRBV19 and TRBJ1-5, with no clear D. In germline, CDR1 is LNHDA, CDR2 SQIVND (reference sequence). Trimming shortened V by 7 bases and J by 2 bases, and 15 bases separated the two germline ends. This CDR3 has 15 amino acids.

The chain recombines TRBV5-1 with TRBJ2-2, with D perhaps matching TRBD1 or TRBD2 (5 bases each). Germline values: CDR1 SGHRS, CDR2 YFSETQ. This CDR3 has 17 amino acids. The V gene lost 4 bases and the J gene lost 3 bases, with 19 bases spanning the gap. CDR3 sequence reads: CASSPGRGKTDTGELFF. As DNA, the CDR3 is TGCGCCAGCAGCCCGGGACGGGGTAAAACGGACACCGGGGAGCTGTTTTTT.

Many counts were recorded for this clonotype. CDR3 sequence reads: CASSRRGGRETQYF. The DNA of the CDR3 is TGTGCCAGCAGTCGGCGGGGGGGCCGGGAGACCCAGTACTTC. The chain combines TRBV6-1 with TRBJ2-5; 9 positions agree with TRBD2. With V trimmed by 5 bases and J by 5 bases, 6 bases remained unmatched. CDR1 and CDR2 from the germline V gene are MNHNS and SASEGT. The CDR3 spans 14 residues.

This clonotype was seen a handful of times. J is TRBJ2-3 and V is TRBV29-1, with D hard to call. The CDR3 length is 12 residues. Looked up from germline, CDR1 is SQVTM and CDR2 is ANQGSEA. Deletions cut 4 bases from V and 4 bases from J, with 9 bases between. CDR3 bases: TGCAGCGTTGCGCCCGAGGCAGATACGCAGTATTTT. Translation gives CSVAPEADTQYF.

The chain has TRBV27 and TRBJ2-2; 8 positions match TRBD1. Germline CDR1 MNHEY, CDR2 SMNVEV (reference sequence). The CDR3 extends over 14 amino acids. After removal of 3 bases from V and 6 bases from J, the junction contained 3 bases not matched to a gene. The CDR3 protein is CASSLTGDAGELFF. The CDR3 region has the DNA TGTGCCAGCAGTTTGACAGGGGACGCCGGGGAGCTGTTTTTT.

This clonotype was seen many times. V gene TRBV3-1 combines with J gene TRBJ1-1; D not resolved. Trimming removed 1 base at V and 4 bases at J, with 4 bases between. The CDR3 is 12 residues long. Germline-derived CDR1 and CDR2 are LGHDT and YNNKEL (reference sequence). The chain's CDR3 is CASSQGATEAFF. For the CDR3, the DNA is TGTGCCAGCAGCCAAGGGGCCACTGAAGCTTTCTTT. Supplemented by reference TRBV3-1 and TRBJ1-1, the full variable domain reads DTAVSQTPKYLVTQMGNDKSIKCEQNLGHDTMYWYKQDSKKFLKIMFSYNNKELIINETVPNRFSPKSPDKAHLNLHINSLELGDSAVYFCASSQGATEAFFGQGTRLTVV.

In its sample, this clonotype was seen a few times. DNA of the CDR3: TGTGCCAGCAGTTCCTTGGGACAGGAGGGGTACTATGGCTACACCTTC. Its translation is CASSSLGQEGYYGYTF. This rearrangement joins TRBV6-2 or TRBV6-3 to TRBJ1-2; 8 nucleotides match TRBD1. The CDR3 length is 16 residues. J was trimmed by 3 bases and V by 4 bases; bases with no gene match: 10. CDR1 and CDR2 from the germline V gene are MNHEY and SVGEGT.

In its sample, this clonotype was seen many times. The V call is TRBV20-1, the J call TRBJ2-1, with D tentatively TRBD2 (5 bases). The CDR3 is made up of 14 amino acids. Trimming removed 6 bases from V and 4 bases from J, with 16 bases in between. Germline V lookup: CDR1 DFQATT, CDR2 SNEGSKA (reference sequence). The CDR3 region has the DNA TGCAGTGCCCCTCTCCGCCGGGGATACAATGAGCAGTTCTTC. Its translation: CSAPLRRGYNEQFF.